This note documents a single TCR beta chain sequence. This sample was included in a study of blood T cell repertoires in COVID-19. Trimming took 4 bases from V and 8 from J, leaving 12 bases between them. This CDR3 spans 12 amino acids. Germline V gene sequence: CDR1 LNHNV, CDR2 YYDKDF (reference sequence). The assay was immunoSEQ multiplex PCR, and TCRdb's table has in-frame clones only and misses some. The repertoire holds more than 55,000 clones, 80% to 95% seen once, with around 4.3% in the top ten. V usage is TRBV15 and J usage is TRBJ2-7; D may be TRBD1 (6 bases). The sequenced sample was peripheral blood. This TCR came from a man aged 45-60 years with active COVID-19. This CDR3 is CATSNREVQQYF. For the CDR3, the DNA is TGTGCCACCAGCAACAGGGAAGTTCAGCAGTACTTC.